Given below is one T cell receptor beta chain in context. This specimen belongs to a study of metastatic and nonmetastatic thyroid tumors. This CDR3 comprises 13 residues. Losses at the gene ends were 4 bases for V and 8 bases for J; bases not matched to a gene: 4. Germline-derived CDR1 and CDR2 are SGHTA and FQGNSA. Original analysis: Building a distant-metastasis classifier for papillary thyroid cancer drew on CDR3 differences across clinicopathological groups. MiXCR was used by TCRdb to re-call the PCR reads. These V and J calls originate from TCRdb's pipeline instead of the authors' own analysis. The data show 15,000 to 20,000 clones, roughly 24% seen once. Not a single patient had been given any form of treatment at any point before undergoing thyroid surgery.

The chain links TRBV7-2 to TRBJ2-1; 8 nucleotides line up with TRBD2. Material: adjacent normal tissue. The TCR sequence derives from a female donor with papillary thyroid cancer or a benign thyroid nodule (not recorded which). Some clones in this sample may be carry-over from other donors' samples. CDR3 sequence: CASSSSGGDEQFF. The CDR3 bases are TGTGCCAGCAGCTCCAGCGGGGGCGATGAGCAGTTCTTC.